This T cell receptor (beta chain) appears in the sequencing data of a study of blood T cell repertoires in COVID-19 (TCRdb year 2020). In the study overall: Collaborator samples came from the United States, Italy and Spain and covered acute and convalescent phases of COVID-19. The material from the prospective study consisted of cDNA or gDNA derived from T cells, B-cell-depleted T cells, or PBMCs. Deeply sampled blood TCRbeta repertoires from subjects exposed to, actively infected with, or recovered from COVID-19 were included in the dataset. The samples were drawn from the first 160 participants of the ongoing ImmuneRACE study and from about 1,200 subjects provided by 6 global collaborators. Where HLA class I and class II types were available, the types were taken from metadata supplied by the sample provider, not from assay-based typing. A freely available public database, intended as a resource for researchers studying the immune response to SARS-CoV-2, is where the repertoires were released. The sample metadata nearly always contained a de-identified subject ID, COVID-19 status, age in years and sex.

Study-wide findings and limitations: The quantity of clinical and demographic metadata differed by source and by participant and was supplied without curation.

Whole blood was collected in K2EDTA tubes by collaborating institutions according to the institutions' own protocols. For TCRbeta analysis, collaborator samples were shipped as frozen whole blood, as isolated PBMCs, or as DNA extracted from either sample type. The germline V gene (reference sequence) provides CDR1 LGHDT and CDR2 YNNKEL. Counted from cysteine to phenylalanine, this CDR3 has 14 amino acids. The kept DNA is CDR3 alone, 42 bases in frame from the first base. V was cut back by 6 bases and J by 7 bases, leaving a gap of 13 bases between them. The immunoSEQ Assay, a bias-controlled multiplex PCR, was used to amplify TCRbeta CDR3 regions from genomic DNA. As for the original processing: Nucleated cell counts per sample were estimated from amplification of reference gene primers within the assay. Sequence reads were collapsed and filtered to measure the absolute abundance of every unique TCRbeta CDR3 rearrangement. Productive Simpson clonality was computed per sample as the square root of Simpson's diversity index over productive rearrangements. TCRdb stores this immuneACCESS table with in-frame sequences only. Part of the clones is absent; in the studies checked, under half of the shortfall reflects unresolved V genes, and no reason is known for the rest. That table supplies the V and J calls and clone size; D and trimming were determined from the DNA. Present in this sample are roughly 170,000 clones, about 88% of which were seen just once. The top ten clonotypes cover less than 3% of the sample.

With respect to this clone: Its cognate antigen has yet to be identified. It has no much larger one-base neighbor in the sample; base qualities were not kept.

Sequencing input: peripheral blood. The clonotype originates from a man aged 35 to 55 with active or convalescent COVID-19. This sequence uses TRBV3-1 (or the pseudogene TRBV3-2) and TRBJ1-6; TRBD1 could be the D gene, as 5 bases match. The CDR3 region: CASRPTVLNSPLHF. The DNA reads TGTGCCAGCAGACCGACAGTATTGAATTCACCCCTCCACTTT.